This T cell receptor beta chain was captured by sequencing in a study of blood T cells in healthy people across ages. Together with a sample-barcoded 5' primer, a J-beta primer mix was included in a second PCR lasting about 6 to 11 cycles. No fewer than 3 million CDR3-containing paired-end reads came from each sample. TCRdb re-called the 5' RACE reads through MiXCR, storing one row per CDR3 protein. The sample lists 1,500,000 or so distinct CDR3 sequences, roughly 64% occurring once. Each donor had about 10 milliliters of peripheral blood drawn. Trimming took 1 base from V and 0 from J, leaving 3 bases between them. The CDR3 spans 13 residues. Germline CDR1 reads MNHNS; CDR2 reads SASEGT.

What was sequenced was blood. The sequence was obtained from a man between 18 and 35 years old in good health. The chain is built from TRBV6-1 and TRBJ2-5; unclear D gene. The CDR3 nucleotides read TGTGCCAGCAGTGAAGAGGACCAAGAGACCCAGTACTTC. Its translation is CASSEEDQETQYF.